One T cell receptor (beta chain) is described in this entry. This clonotype was picked up many times. The clone's antigen remains unknown. Base qualities were left out, and no much larger clone turns up one base away. The reads were generated on an Illumina HiSeq 1500. TCRdb took the public reads, trimmed them with fastp at Q25, ran MiXCR for clone calling and kept in-frame beta chains. All rows with the same CDR3 protein become a single entry with the most common DNA and genes. Here the sample has about 250,000 distinct CDR3 sequences; around 12% occur a single time. The biggest ten clones account for 1.5% to 2% of the sample. This entry is derived from a study of T cell repertoires in cytomegalovirus infection (dated by TCRdb to about 2019). Regarding the research as a whole: Donor HLA type was relevant to the analysis, because carriage of CMV infection together with the matching HLA type was indicated by public TCR beta signatures. Points the paper makes about the study in general: In the ex vivo response, HLA-C-restricted CMV-specific TCR beta clonotypes were dominant, and in two of eight donors the single most frequent clonotype came from this HLA-C-restricted group. Carriers of CMV infection plus the relevant HLA type were discriminated by the cumulative frequency of public TCR beta family members in the study cohort and in an independent roughly 370-donor cohort.

Sequenced sample: PBMCs. The clonotype comes from a human donor in good health (CMV status not recorded). Some clones in this sample may be carry-over from other donors' samples.

This receptor has the CDR3 CASSENRGLGAKNIQYF. The nucleotide sequence reads as follows: TGCGCCAGCAGTGAAAATCGGGGTCTTGGGGCCAAAAACATTCAGTACTTC. Here the chain combines TRBV10-2 and TRBJ2-4; the D gene is perhaps TRBD2, on 5 matching bases. Taken from the germline V gene, the CDR1 and CDR2 loops are WSHSY and SAAADI. The junction shows trimming of 3 bases on V and 1 base on J, plus 16 bases between the germline ends. Reading from cysteine to phenylalanine, the CDR3 counts 17 amino acids. The kept DNA is CDR3 alone, 51 bases in frame from the first base.